Presented here are 14 T cell receptor beta chains from one specimen sequenced in a study of blood T cell repertoires in COVID-19. The method was immunoSEQ multiplex PCR; TCRdb's version includes in-frame clones alone and lacks a portion of them. The table records around 180,000 clones, around 85% of them present only once. The sequenced sample consisted of peripheral blood. These receptor sequences come from a person aged 70 to 85 with COVID-19, enrolled during active disease.

A single count supports this clone. The CDR3 sequence is CASGLGKREYF. Here the CDR3 DNA reads TGTGCCAGCGGTCTAGGGAAGAGGGAGTATTTT. The genes are TRBV2 and TRBJ2-3, with a weak D call TRBD2 (5 bases). The CDR3 runs 11 residues. The ends were cut back, 8 bases at V and 13 bases at J, with 16 bases in the middle. Germline V gives CDR1 SNHLY, CDR2 FYNNEI.

The rearrangement joins TRBV5-4 to TRBJ2-1; 12 bases line up with TRBD1. CDR1 is SGHNT and CDR2 is YYREEE in the germline V gene (reference sequence). The CDR3 is made up of 13 amino acids. V was clipped by 7 bases and J by 6 bases; unmatched bases: 2. CDR3: CASWDRGRNEQFF. The CDR3 DNA is TGTGCCAGCTGGGACAGGGGGCGCAATGAGCAGTTCTTC.

This chain connects TRBV2 to TRBJ1-6; 11 bases are shared with TRBD1. The length of the CDR3 is 15 residues. The germline gives CDR1 SNHLY, CDR2 FYNNEI. The V segment lost 8 bases and the J segment 9 bases; nucleotides outside the gene matches: 9. The CDR3 DNA is TGTGCCAGCCTCCTCGAGGACAGGGGGCTTTCACCCCTCCACTTT. It codes for CASLLEDRGLSPLHF.

This clone showed up just a few times. The chain employs TRBV21-1 and TRBJ1-4; TRBD1, as called in the table, went unchecked against the DNA. TRBV21-1 is termed a pseudogene. This CDR3 is built from 13 residues. The CDR3 protein is CASSKSPDRQLFF. In DNA form, the CDR3 reads TGTGCCAGCAGCAAGTCCCCCGACAGGCAACTGTTTTTT.

Ten or more counts support this clone. This sequence joins TRBV28 and TRBJ1-1; D possibly corresponds to TRBD1 (5 bases). Germline V CDR1 and CDR2: MDHEN, SYDVKM. V was shortened by 3 bases and J by 3 bases, with 14 bases between the two germline ends. This CDR3 has 15 residues. The CDR3: CASSFGSRVYTEAFF. CDR3 DNA: TGTGCCAGCAGTTTTGGGTCCAGGGTGTACACTGAAGCTTTCTTT.

The genes are TRBV5-1 and TRBJ2-7; weak D call: TRBD1 (5 bases). CDR1 and CDR2 from the germline V gene are SGHRS and YFSETQ. The CDR3 contains 14 residues. The V and J ends lost 4 bases and 0 bases respectively, with 11 bases between them. CDR3 DNA sequence: TGCGCCAGCAGCCCTGAGACAGTCTCCTACGAGCAGTACTTC. It is translated as CASSPETVSYEQYF.

The V and J genes are TRBV6-6 and TRBJ1-4; no reliable D call. This CDR3 is 14 amino acids long. Trimming removed 3 bases at V and 3 bases at J, with 8 bases between. The germline CDR1 and CDR2 sequences are MNHNY and SVGAGI (reference sequence). The CDR3, as DNA: TGTGCCAGCAGTTATGTCGGTGCTAATGAAAAACTGTTTTTT. Translated, it gives CASSYVGANEKLFF.

V and J are TRBV12-5 and TRBJ2-1, with TRBD2 as a possible D gene (6 bases). The CDR3 covers 14 residues. V was cut by 6 bases and J by 9 bases, with 18 bases left in between. CDR1 is LGHNT, CDR2 FRNRAP, per germline. CDR3 loop: CASGLGTGFGEQFF. The CDR3 DNA reads TGTGCTAGTGGCCTCGGGACTGGATTCGGTGAGCAGTTCTTC.

This chain joins TRBV28 and TRBJ2-1, with 10 bases identical to TRBD2. With 4 bases clipped from V and 7 bases from J, the junction kept 13 bases outside the gene matches. Germline V gene data show CDR1 as MDHEN and CDR2 as SYDVKM. The CDR3 covers 17 residues. CDR3 DNA: TGTGCCAGCAGTTCCCCCATCGCTAGCGGGAGATTTAATGAGCAGTTCTTC. It specifies CASSSPIASGRFNEQFF.

This CDR3 reads CASNRGTETSPLHF. CDR3 sequence (DNA): TGTGCCAGCAACCGCGGGACAGAGACTTCACCCCTCCACTTT. The chain couples TRBV7-9 to TRBJ1-6; TRBD1 agrees at 7 bases. CDR1 is SEHNR and CDR2 is FQNEAQ in the germline V gene (reference sequence). V trimming: 7 bases; J trimming: 9 bases; junction bases outside the gene matches: 9. The CDR3 is made up of 14 amino acids.

This chain links TRBV6-6 with TRBJ1-5; tentatively, D is TRBD1 (5 bases). This CDR3 region has 15 residues. Germline V CDR1 and CDR2: MNHNY, SVGAGI (reference sequence). Trimming removed 5 bases from V and 2 bases from J, with 13 bases in between. CDR3 bases: TGTGCCAGCAGTGTCACTTCAGGGCGCAATCAGCCCCAGCATTTT. It codes for CASSVTSGRNQPQHF.

This rearrangement joins TRBV7-2 to TRBJ2-7, with TRBD2 matching over 7 bases. Germline V gene sequence: CDR1 SGHTA, CDR2 FQGNSA. V lost 1 base to trimming and J lost 0 bases; unmatched junction nucleotides: 3. The CDR3 has 15 residues. CDR3 sequence: CASSLVGGSSYEQYF. Written as DNA, the CDR3 is TGTGCCAGCAGCTTAGTGGGCGGGAGCTCCTACGAGCAGTACTTC.

The chain recombines TRBV5-4 with TRBJ1-2; weak D call: TRBD1 (6 bases). The CDR3 covers 14 residues. Trimming cost V 4 bases and J 7 bases, with 17 bases left between them. In germline, CDR1 is SGHNT, CDR2 YYREEE (reference sequence). CDR3 coding DNA: TGTGCCAGCAGCCGTTTGGGGGGGGCGCCTGGCTACACCTTC. Translating it yields CASSRLGGAPGYTF.

This clone was seen more than once but under ten times. The V and J genes are TRBV14 and TRBJ2-7; 7 nucleotides match TRBD1. This CDR3 contains 16 residues. Trimming cost V 1 base and J 3 bases; bases outside gene matches: 9. Germline V gene data show CDR1 as SGHDN and CDR2 as FVKESK. The CDR3 loop is CASSQGRTGFGYEQYF. The CDR3 DNA follows: TGTGCCAGCAGCCAAGGCCGGACAGGTTTCGGCTACGAGCAGTACTTC.